The TCR beta chain described here comes from a study of T-cell reconstitution after alpha-beta-depleted transplantation in children. Library preparation (for TCRbeta) was performed with unique molecular identifiers. TCRdb re-called the PCR reads with MiXCR, one entry per CDR3 protein. The profile shows about 980,000 distinct CDR3 sequences, about 30% of them singletons. Germline V gives CDR1 SQVTM, CDR2 ANQGSEA. The J segment lost 6 bases and the V segment lost 4 bases, leaving 7 bases of the junction unmatched. This CDR3 region has 13 residues. Study observations and caveats: Some patients showed high day-60 TCRbeta diversity, which derived from surviving recipient T cells and thymic progenitors. At around two months after transplant, the alpha-beta T cells were reportedly derived from several hundred expanded clones that came from non-depleted graft cells. From newly produced T cells came most of the T-cell counts and diversity one year after transplant.

This clonotype was seen a few times. The antigen is undetermined. The origin of this receptor is a boy less than two years old who had a stem cell transplant for SCID, so the T cells may come from the graft donor. This rearrangement joins TRBV29-1 to TRBJ1-1; 8 bases are shared with TRBD1. Sequenced material: PBMCs, mostly from graft donor cells, taken 360 days after TCRalphabeta/CD19-depleted stem cell transplant. The DNA for the CDR3 is TGCAGCGTTGGCACCACAGGGGGGGCTGAAGCTTTCTTT. Protein: CSVGTTGGAEAFF.